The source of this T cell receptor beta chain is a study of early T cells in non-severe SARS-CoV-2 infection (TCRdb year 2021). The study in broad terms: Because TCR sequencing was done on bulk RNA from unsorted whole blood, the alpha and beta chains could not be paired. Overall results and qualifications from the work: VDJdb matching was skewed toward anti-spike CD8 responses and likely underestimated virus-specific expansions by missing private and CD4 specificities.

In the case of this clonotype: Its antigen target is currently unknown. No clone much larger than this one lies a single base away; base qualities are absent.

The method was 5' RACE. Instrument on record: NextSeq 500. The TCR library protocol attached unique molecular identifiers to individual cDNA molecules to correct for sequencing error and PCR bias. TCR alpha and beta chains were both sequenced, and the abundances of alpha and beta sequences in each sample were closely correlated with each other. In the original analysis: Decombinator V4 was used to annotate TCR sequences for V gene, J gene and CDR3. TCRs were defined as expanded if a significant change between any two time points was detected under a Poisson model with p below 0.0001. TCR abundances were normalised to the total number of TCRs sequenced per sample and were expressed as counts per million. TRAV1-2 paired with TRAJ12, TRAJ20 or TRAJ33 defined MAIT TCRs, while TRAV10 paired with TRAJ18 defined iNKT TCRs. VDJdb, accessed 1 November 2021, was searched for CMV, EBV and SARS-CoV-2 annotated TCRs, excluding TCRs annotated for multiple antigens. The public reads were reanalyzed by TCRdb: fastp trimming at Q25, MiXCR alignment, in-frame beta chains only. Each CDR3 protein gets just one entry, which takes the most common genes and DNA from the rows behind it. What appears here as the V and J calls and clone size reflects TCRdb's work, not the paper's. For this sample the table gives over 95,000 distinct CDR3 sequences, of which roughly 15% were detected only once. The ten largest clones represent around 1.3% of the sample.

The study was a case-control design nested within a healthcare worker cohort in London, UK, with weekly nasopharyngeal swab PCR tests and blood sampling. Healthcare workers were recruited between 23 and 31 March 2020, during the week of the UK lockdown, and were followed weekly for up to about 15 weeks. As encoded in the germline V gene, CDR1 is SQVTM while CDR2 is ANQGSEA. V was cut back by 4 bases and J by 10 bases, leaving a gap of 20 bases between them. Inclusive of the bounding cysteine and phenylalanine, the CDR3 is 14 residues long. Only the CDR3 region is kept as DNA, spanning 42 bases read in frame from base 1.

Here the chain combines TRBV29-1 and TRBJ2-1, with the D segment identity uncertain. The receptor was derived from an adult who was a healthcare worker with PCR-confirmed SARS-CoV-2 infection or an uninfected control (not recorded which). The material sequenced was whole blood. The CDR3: CSVGRISVGKEQFF. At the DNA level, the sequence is TGCAGCGTTGGAAGAATCTCCGTCGGAAAGGAGCAGTTCTTC.